Reported below is one TCR beta chain. Its cognate antigen is unknown. Sequencing of unsorted PBMC DNA was carried out using ten immunoSEQ deep assay plates. As processed by the authors: With immunoSEQ giving junction-only sequences and no quality scores, filtering differed. Assay used: immunoSEQ multiplex PCR; TCRdb lists only in-frame clones, some missing. For V, J and clone size, that table is used; D and trimming come from the DNA. The sample has around 430,000 clones; roughly 77% are singletons. The sample originates from a study of shared clonotypes between healthy human individuals. Study information: The cohort comprised a couple of women and a few men. Their ages spanned 18 to 49 years. Study-level points and caveats: Depth of sequencing was expected to influence donor clonotype sharing.

V shed 4 bases and J 4 bases; nucleotides not matched to a gene: 8. Germline V lookup: CDR1 LNHNV, CDR2 YYDKDF (reference sequence). The CDR3 sequence is 15 residues long. The genes are TRBV15 and TRBJ2-3; 7 bases are shared with TRBD1. Source material: PBMCs. The clonotype originates from a woman in her thirties or forties in good health. Some clones in this sample may be carry-over from other donors' samples. The CDR3 loop is CATSKDRDISDTQYF. The CDR3 bases are TGTGCCACCAGCAAAGACAGGGATATTTCAGATACGCAGTATTTT.